Listed below are T cell receptor beta chains from one sample, sequenced in a study of T cell responses to AZD1222 COVID-19 vaccine. TCRdb's copy holds only in-frame clones and misses some; the assay was immunoSEQ multiplex PCR. This sample has roughly 150,000 clones, with approximately 90% found just once. The sequenced sample was peripheral blood, obtained on day 0 of AZD1222 vaccination. The source of these receptors is an adult in good health. Both conserved end residues are part of each CDR3. The D gene is left open where the match is weak. Only some rows state a clone size, as once, few, many or a class for expanded clones.

TRBD2 | TRBJ2-2 | TRBV9 | . | CASSKQGTSGLSGELFF | TGTGCCAGCAGCAAACAGGGGACTAGCGGATTATCCGGGGAGCTGTTTTTT
. | TRBJ1-6 | TRBV10-3 | . | CAISWRKGQNSPLHF | TGTGCCATCAGTTGGCGGAAGGGCCAGAATTCACCCCTCCACTTT
. | TRBJ1-1 | TRBV28 | . | CASSLGGGATTEAFF | TGTGCCAGCAGTTTAGGTGGGGGCGCGACCACTGAAGCTTTCTTT
TRBD2 | TRBJ2-1 | TRBV10-3 | . | CAISVGLADYNEQFF | TGTGCCATCAGTGTAGGGCTAGCGGACTACAATGAGCAGTTCTTC
TRBD1 | TRBJ2-5 | TRBV14 | . | CASSQVLGTAQETQYF | TGTGCCAGCAGCCAAGTTTTAGGGACAGCTCAAGAGACCCAGTACTTC
TRBD2 | TRBJ2-3 | TRBV7-9 | . | CASSVSGRSDTQYF | TGTGCCAGCAGCGTTAGCGGGAGGAGCGATACGCAGTATTTT
. | TRBJ1-1 | TRBV5-8 | . | CASSFRQAGAEAFF | TGTGCCAGCAGCTTTAGACAGGCGGGAGCTGAAGCTTTCTTT
. | TRBJ2-2 | TRBV5-1 | few | CASSLDSGLRGELFF | TGCGCCAGCAGCTTGGATAGCGGCCTTAGGGGGGAGCTGTTTTTT
TRBD2 | TRBJ2-1 | TRBV2 | . | CASSEGSSGNEQFF | TGTGCCAGCAGTGAGGGCAGTAGCGGGAACGAGCAGTTCTTC
. | TRBJ2-2 | TRBV27 | . | CASSLFFRAGGELFF | TGTGCCAGCAGTTTATTTTTCAGGGCAGGAGGGGAGCTGTTTTTT
. | TRBJ2-2 | TRBV4-3 | . | CASSQAFSQHTGELFF | TGCGCCAGCAGCCAAGCGTTTTCACAGCACACCGGGGAGCTGTTTTTT
. | TRBJ1-1 | TRBV7-9 | . | CASRSMNTEAFF | TGTGCCAGCAGGTCGATGAACACTGAAGCTTTCTTT
TRBD2 | TRBJ2-3 | TRBV2 | few | CASRLAGVTDTQYF | TGTGCCAGCAGGTTAGCGGGAGTGACAGATACGCAGTATTTT
TRBD1 | TRBJ1-3 | TRBV23-1 | . | CASSQDRGRSGNTIYF | TGCGCCAGCAGTCAAGACAGGGGGCGATCTGGAAACACCATATATTTT
. | TRBJ2-7 | TRBV29-1 | . | CSALGGTASYEQYF | TGCAGCGCCCTAGGGGGGACGGCATCCTACGAGCAGTACTTC
. | TRBJ1-1 | TRBV30 | . | CAWRGLGNLADTEAFF | TGTGCCTGGCGTGGACTCGGGAATTTGGCTGACACTGAAGCTTTCTTT
TRBD2 | TRBJ2-7 | TRBV11-2 | . | CASSLGLAAGNEQYF | TGTGCCAGCAGCTTGGGACTAGCGGCTGGGAACGAGCAGTACTTC
. | TRBJ2-3 | TRBV7-2 | . | CASSINRAIGGDTQFF | TGTGCCAGCAGCATCAACAGGGCGATCGGCGGAGATACGCAGTTTTTT
TRBD1 | TRBJ2-2 | TRBV19 | . | CASSDYGTGVTGELFF | TGTGCCAGTAGTGATTACGGGACAGGGGTCACCGGGGAGCTGTTTTTT
. | TRBJ1-5 | TRBV24-1 | . | CATEIRSDSHSNQPQHF | TGTGCCACCGAAATCAGATCGGACAGTCATAGCAATCAGCCCCAGCATTTT
TRBD2 | TRBJ2-5 | TRBV28 | once | CASSPGGGQETQYF | TGTGCCAGCAGCCCTGGCGGGGGACAAGAGACCCAGTACTTC
TRBD1 | TRBJ1-2 | TRBV19 | . | CASLPRGLGYGYTF | TGTGCCAGTTTACCCAGGGGGCTTGGCTATGGCTACACCTTC
TRBD1 | TRBJ1-1 | TRBV24-1 | . | CATSATDRANTEAFF | TGTGCCACCAGTGCCACGGACAGGGCGAACACTGAAGCTTTCTTT
. | TRBJ2-4 | TRBV11-1 | . | CASSFSGVAKNIQYF | TGTGCCAGCAGCTTCTCCGGAGTAGCCAAAAACATTCAGTACTTC
TRBD2 | TRBJ2-5 | TRBV7-2 | few | CASSLSGSIQETQYF | TGTGCCAGCAGCTTAAGCGGGAGTATACAAGAGACCCAGTACTTC
. | TRBJ1-1 | TRBV27 | . | CASSPHTDTEAFF | TGTGCCAGCAGCCCCCACACAGACACTGAAGCTTTCTTT